This TCR beta chain was documented in a study of tumor-infiltrating lymphocytes in primary liver carcinoma (dated 2017 in TCRdb). Some background on the complete study: Five patients with histopathologically diagnosed primary liver carcinoma underwent surgical resection in China between November 2015 and March 2016. Of the five patients (three men and two women, aged 30 to 69 years), four had hepatocellular carcinoma and one had combined HCC and intrahepatic cholangiocarcinoma. The tumors of the five patients were staged as T1-T3 N0M0, with maximum diameters ranging from roughly 4 to 10 cm. Roughly 3.65 to 7.13 million productive TCRbeta reads were obtained per sample, and no significant difference in read depth was found between tissue types. For each liver tumor, the study sampled five regions along with adjacent normal tissue and blood, and applied TCRbeta repertoire sequencing, expression microarrays and whole-exome sequencing. A total of approximately 35 specimens from 5 patients underwent TCRbeta repertoire sequencing, comprising some 25 tumor regions, 5 adjacent noncancerous liver tissues and 5 peripheral blood samples. Repertoires from technical replicates were highly reproducible, with mean shared-clone rates roughly 0.87 and correlation coefficients above 0.98.

Blood RNA was extracted from unsorted whole blood using TRIzol reagent, and germline DNA was obtained with the DNeasy Blood & Tissue kit. At the time of sampling, the patients were treatment-naive and had chronic HBV infection. Before surgery, roughly 4 milliliters of peripheral blood were drawn into K2EDTA tubes. As encoded in the germline V gene, CDR1 is MNHEY while CDR2 is SVGAGI. The CDR3 runs 12 amino acids, cysteine and phenylalanine included. Here the CDR3 DNA is all that survives: 36 bases in frame from base 1. Using a constant-region primer and ProtoScript II reverse transcriptase, TCRbeta-specific cDNA was reverse-transcribed from about 540 ng total RNA. Construction of the TCRbeta libraries relied on three nested rounds of multiplex PCR, following a slightly modified ARM-PCR procedure. Multiplex TRBV1-TRBV30 forward primers and a Cbeta reverse primer were used in the first two PCR rounds, each of which was run for approximately 9 cycles. Sample barcodes and Illumina adapters were attached in a final 25-cycle PCR using Deep VentR polymerase. Amplicons of 200-500 bp were gel-purified with a QIAquick gel extraction kit before sequencing. The TCRbeta amplicons were sequenced with 250-bp paired-end reads on an Illumina HiSeq 2500. The published analysis was carried out like this. Trimmomatic v0.33 was used to quality-trim the reads, and FLASH v1.2.11 was used to merge paired reads so that full CDR3 sequences could be recovered. V, D and J germline segments were assigned to the rearranged TCRbeta sequences by MiGEC v1.2.1b. Clonotype statistics and Shannon-Wiener diversity indices were calculated with VDJtools v1.0.0. To cut down on sampling bias, every analysis after diversity analysis relied on just the 250 most abundant clonotypes from each sample. TCRdb trimmed public reads at Q25 via fastp, called clones via MiXCR and kept in-frame beta chains. Each entry merges the rows of one CDR3 protein and shows their most common DNA and genes. Here the V and J calls rest on TCRdb's processing, not on the authors' analysis. The sample table contains about 320,000 distinct CDR3 sequences; only one count was recorded for 65% of them. Roughly 10% of the sample lies in the top ten.

This clonotype was counted only a few times. Its cognate antigen has yet to be identified. A read error may produce the germline difference seen at one junction end. Paper-wide results and their limitations: Comparison of CD4+ and CD8+ T cell repertoires was precluded by the use of bulk unsorted samples. Only 4 or 5 patients were included in the study, and the authors note that the findings should be validated in a larger study. Pairs of tumor regions showed greater repertoire overlap (mean around 36%) than tumor-adjacent pairs (around 17%) or tumor-blood pairs (around 15%), which is consistent with antigen-driven expansion. A significantly larger repertoire fraction was made up by the top 250 clones in tumors than in blood (p = 0.039). Because sequencing covered only the TCR beta chain and unpaired alpha chains were not captured, true repertoire diversity is likely underestimated.

The receptor was derived from a man between 40 and 49 years old with primary liver carcinoma and hepatitis B virus infection. The chain employs TRBV6-5 and TRBJ2-3; too little of a D gene remains to name it. Sequenced input: peripheral blood. CDR3 loop: CASSTQADTHYF. The DNA reads TGTGCCAGCAGTACACAAGCAGATACGCATTATTTT.